This T cell receptor beta chain was sequenced for a study of shared clonotypes between healthy human individuals. The CDR3 is made up of 14 amino acids. From germline, CDR1 is SGDLS and CDR2 YYNGEE. V trimming: 3 bases; J trimming: 4 bases; junction bases outside the gene matches: 4. Some clones are missing from TCRdb's copy, which holds only in-frame ones; the method was immunoSEQ multiplex PCR. The sample includes 980,000 or so clones, over 75% of them seen just once. Sequenced sample: memory CD4+ T cells sorted from blood. Subset noted: CD45RA-negative fraction. V is TRBV9 and J is TRBJ2-1, with TRBD2 identical over 7 bases. This receptor was obtained from a man younger than 35 in good health. This chain's CDR3 is CASSESGVYNEQFF. CDR3 sequence (DNA): TGTGCCAGCAGCGAGAGCGGGGTATACAATGAGCAGTTCTTC.